A selection of T cell receptor beta chains follows, all from one sample in a study of CD8 T cells in Susac syndrome. In TCRdb, the immunoSEQ multiplex PCR reads were re-called with MiXCR into one record per CDR3 protein. The sample lists 140,000 or so distinct CDR3 sequences, roughly 95% occurring once. The source material was CD4+ T cells from PBMCs. These TCRs come from a human donor in good health. Each CDR3 is given with its conserved first and last residue. The order of the fields is clone size, V gene, J gene, CDR3 length, D gene, CDR3 DNA, CDR3 protein. A D gene is named only where the DNA matches it firmly. Clone size is shown for a subset of rows, as once, few, many or a class of expanded clone.

NA	TRBV2	TRBJ2-7	14	TRBD1	TGTGCCAGCAGTGCTAGACAGGGCCCATACGAGCAGTACTTC	CASSARQGPYEQYF
NA	TRBV25-1	TRBJ2-5	16	TRBD1	TGTGCCAGCAGTGATCCAGGACAGGGGGCAGTGGAGACCCAGTACTTC	CASSDPGQGAVETQYF
NA	TRBV18	TRBJ2-3	13	NA	TGTGCCAGCTCACCGGAGCTGACAGATACGCAGTATTTT	CASSPELTDTQYF
NA	TRBV16	TRBJ2-7	14	NA	TGTGCCAGCAGCCAATTGGGGGGCTCCTACGAGCAGTACTTC	CASSQLGGSYEQYF
few	TRBV7-3	TRBJ1-1	14	TRBD1	TGTGCCAGCAGCACTCGGACAGGGGGCACTGAAGCTTTCTTT	CASSTRTGGTEAFF
NA	TRBV12-3/TRBV12-4	TRBJ2-7	13	NA	TGTGCCAGCAGTTTAGCACAGCACTACGAGCAGTACTTC	CASSLAQHYEQYF
NA	TRBV5-4	TRBJ2-1	17	NA	TGTGCCAGCAGCTTGGCCATCCGGACACTCACTTACAATGAGCAGTTCTTC	CASSLAIRTLTYNEQFF
NA	TRBV5-1	TRBJ1-1	14	NA	TGCGCCAGCAGCTTGGAATACCCGGGAGCTGAAGCTTTCTTT	CASSLEYPGAEAFF
NA	TRBV12-3/TRBV12-4	TRBJ2-1	17	TRBD2	TGTGCCAGCCAGGGACTAGCGGGAGGGCCCGGCTACAATGAGCAGTTCTTC	CASQGLAGGPGYNEQFF
NA	TRBV6-2/TRBV6-3	TRBJ1-5	14	NA	TGTGCCAGCAGCCCTGGGAGTCGGAATCAGCCCCAGCATTTT	CASSPGSRNQPQHF
NA	TRBV5-6	TRBJ2-7	14	NA	TGTGCCAGCAGGCGGGGGACAGACTCTTACGAGCAGTACTTC	CASRRGTDSYEQYF
NA	TRBV20-1	TRBJ2-1	14	TRBD2	TGCAGTGCTAAAGGACTAGCGGGAATTATTGAGCAGTTCTTC	CSAKGLAGIIEQFF
NA	TRBV19	TRBJ2-7	16	TRBD1	TGTGCCACCTCGAACGAGTACAGGGGTGGCTCCTACGAGCAGTACTTC	CATSNEYRGGSYEQYF
NA	TRBV6-6	TRBJ2-2	15	TRBD1	TGTGCCAGCAGTTCCCCGGACAGGGACACCGGGGAGCTGTTTTTT	CASSSPDRDTGELFF
once	TRBV18	TRBJ1-1	12	NA	TGTGCCAGCTCACCACTATTTCCTGAAGCTTTCTTT	CASSPLFPEAFF
NA	TRBV11-2	TRBJ2-7	14	NA	TGTGCCAGCAGCTTAGTGGTCACTGAGGGCCAGCAGTGCTTC	CASSLVVTEGQQCF
NA	TRBV15	TRBJ1-1	12	NA	TGTGCCACCAGCAGGCCGGGCACTGAAGCTTTCTTT	CATSRPGTEAFF
NA	TRBV28	TRBJ1-2	12	NA	TGTGCCAGCAGTTGGTCTACCTATGGCTACACCTTC	CASSWSTYGYTF
NA	TRBV30	TRBJ1-1	13	TRBD1	TGTGCCTGGAGTACCGGGACAGCCACTGAAGCTTTCTTT	CAWSTGTATEAFF
NA	TRBV20-1	TRBJ2-7	12	NA	TGCAGTGCCTTTCCCAGGGGTCGGGAGCAGTACTTC	CSAFPRGREQYF
once	TRBV3-1	TRBJ1-5	15	NA	TGTGCCAGCAGCCAACTCTTAGGTGGCAATCAGCCCCAGCATTTT	CASSQLLGGNQPQHF
NA	TRBV7-9	TRBJ2-7	12	NA	TGTGCCAGCAGCTTAGGGACCCTAGGGCAGTACTTC	CASSLGTLGQYF
NA	TRBV19	TRBJ2-3	15	NA	TGTGCCAGTAGTATCGAGGGGACTAGCACAGATACGCAGTATTTT	CASSIEGTSTDTQYF
NA	TRBV10-1	TRBJ2-5	14	NA	TGCGCCAGCAGTGTTGGCGGTCGCCAAGAGACCCAGTACTTC	CASSVGGRQETQYF
NA	TRBV20-1	TRBJ1-1	12	TRBD1	TGCAGTGCCACCGGGACAGGGGCTGCAGCTTTCTTT	CSATGTGAAAFF
NA	TRBV2	TRBJ2-3	14	NA	TGTGCCAGCCGGTGGGGCCCCCTCCGCCTTACGCAGTATTTT	CASRWGPLRLTQYF
NA	TRBV25-1	TRBJ2-3	18	TRBD1	TGTGCCAGCAGTGCGTGGAACCCGGACAGGGGGCTCGCAGATACGCAGTATTTT	CASSAWNPDRGLADTQYF